This T cell receptor (beta chain) stems from a study of blood T cell repertoires in COVID-19 (dated by TCRdb to the early 2020s). As for the study more broadly: Samples from collaborators originated in the United States, Italy and Spain and spanned both the acute and convalescent phases of COVID-19. The prospective study material was composed of cDNA or gDNA derived from T cells, B-cell-depleted T cells, or PBMCs. Deeply sampled blood TCRbeta repertoires from subjects exposed to, actively infected with, or recovered from COVID-19 were included in the dataset. A freely available public database, intended as a resource for researchers studying the immune response to SARS-CoV-2, is where the repertoires were released. Samples came from the ongoing ImmuneRACE study (first 160 participants) plus 1,254 subjects from 6 global collaborators. The sample metadata nearly always contained a de-identified subject ID, COVID-19 status, age in years and sex. HLA class I and class II types, where available, came from metadata supplied by the sample provider rather than from assay-based typing.

The collaborating institutions used their own protocols to collect whole blood in K2EDTA tubes. For TCRbeta analysis, collaborators shipped samples in one of three forms: frozen whole blood, isolated PBMCs, or DNA extracted from either of those sample types. The paper as a whole reports these results and caveats: The amount of clinical and demographic metadata varied by source and participant and was provided uncurated.

About this clone itself: Its target antigen remains unknown. No much larger clone is present one base from it, and per-base qualities are unavailable.

TCRbeta CDR3 regions were amplified from genomic DNA by means of the immunoSEQ Assay, a bias-controlled multiplex PCR. The source study handled its data this way. The number of nucleated cells in each sample was estimated by amplification of reference gene primers within the assay. Sequence reads were collapsed and filtered to measure the absolute abundance of every unique TCRbeta CDR3 rearrangement. For each sample, productive Simpson clonality was calculated by taking the square root of Simpson's diversity index across productive rearrangements. This is the immuneACCESS table as TCRdb keeps it, with only in-frame sequences that have V and J called. A part of the clones is gone; compared with another copy, unresolved V genes explain less than half, and the rest is unexplained. The V and J calls and clone size come from that table; D and trimming were worked out from the DNA. This sample has around 120,000 clones in its table, and about 89% of those were observed once. The ten most abundant clones make up under 30% of the sample.

CDR1 and CDR2 were assigned from the germline V gene as SGDLS and YYNGEE. At the junction V is shortened by 3 bases and J by 9 bases, with 14 bases in between. There are 13 amino acids in the CDR3, from cysteine to phenylalanine inclusive. CDR3 DNA is the only sequence kept; it has 39 bases, read in frame from the first base. Material for sequencing was peripheral blood. The sequence links TRBV9 to TRBJ2-3, and the D gene may be TRBD2, 6 bases matching. The receptor was isolated from a woman in her seventies with acute or convalescent COVID-19. The CDR3 has the sequence CASSAPASVTQYF. Here is the DNA: TGTGCCAGCAGCGCCCCGGCTAGCGTAACGCAGTATTTT.